This is a list of T cell receptor beta chains from one sample in a study of T cell repertoires in ileal Crohn's disease. TCRdb's table, derived via immunoSEQ multiplex PCR, lists solely in-frame clones and lacks some. The sample includes 11,000 to 15,000 clones, nearly 85% of them seen just once. The specimen was ileal tissue. These receptors all come from an adult with Crohn's disease. Both conserved end residues are part of each CDR3. Each record gives: CDR3 protein, CDR3 length, V gene, clone size, J gene. Only part of the rows carry a size: once, few, many, or a class if the clone is expanded.

cdr3_aa: CASRGSFNQPQHF; cdr3_length: 13; v_call: TRBV6-5; clone_size: NA; j_call: TRBJ1-5
cdr3_aa: CASSEGAAPQEQYF; cdr3_length: 14; v_call: TRBV6-1; clone_size: NA; j_call: TRBJ2-7
cdr3_aa: CSVEVVGAGLKAFF; cdr3_length: 14; v_call: TRBV29-1; clone_size: NA; j_call: TRBJ1-1
cdr3_aa: CASSPGTSGNEQFF; cdr3_length: 14; v_call: TRBV6-5; clone_size: NA; j_call: TRBJ2-1
cdr3_aa: CASSLLSSGSDTDTQYF; cdr3_length: 17; v_call: TRBV5-1; clone_size: few; j_call: TRBJ2-3
cdr3_aa: CASSPQTSGGEQFF; cdr3_length: 14; v_call: TRBV7-3; clone_size: NA; j_call: TRBJ2-1
cdr3_aa: CASSSGVNQPQHF; cdr3_length: 13; v_call: TRBV13; clone_size: few; j_call: TRBJ1-5
cdr3_aa: CASTKQGTRGGYTF; cdr3_length: 14; v_call: TRBV6-5; clone_size: NA; j_call: TRBJ1-2
cdr3_aa: CASGTTGPYEQYF; cdr3_length: 13; v_call: TRBV6-4; clone_size: NA; j_call: TRBJ2-7
cdr3_aa: CASSPTGTANQPQHF; cdr3_length: 15; v_call: TRBV6-5; clone_size: few; j_call: TRBJ1-5